A selection of T cell receptor beta chains follows, all from one sample in a study of cytomegalovirus exposure and HLA in healthy donors. Here immunoSEQ multiplex PCR was the method, and the copy in TCRdb shows in-frame clones only, minus some. This table holds around 67,000 clones, approximately 71% found once. The source material was PBMCs. The source of these receptors is a woman younger than 45 in good health and CMV-seronegative. Each CDR3 is given with its conserved first and last residue. D genes are given only for firm matches. Where a row states a size, it is once, few, many or the class of an expanded clone; other rows omit it.

d_call j_call v_call clone_size cdr3_aa cdr3_nt
TRBD1 TRBJ1-6 TRBV9 . CASSALQGADNSPLHF TGTGCCAGCAGCGCCCTACAGGGGGCCGATAATTCACCCCTCCACTTT
TRBD2 TRBJ2-3 TRBV2 few CASSEGWLAGRVTQYF TGTGCCAGCAGTGAAGGATGGCTAGCGGGGAGGGTTACGCAGTATTTT
. TRBJ1-2 TRBV6-5 . CASSPGFAGGYTF TGTGCCAGCAGTCCAGGGTTCGCAGGTGGCTACACCTTC
TRBD1 TRBJ1-4 TRBV11-2 . CASSLEGGWSNEKLFF TGTGCCAGCAGCTTAGAAGGGGGCTGGTCTAATGAAAAACTGTTTTTT
TRBD1 TRBJ2-3 TRBV5-1 . CASTRQGSDTQYF TGCGCCAGCACCCGACAGGGGTCAGATACGCAGTATTTT
TRBD2 TRBJ2-5 TRBV4-2 . CASSGTSGDLRETQYF TGTGCCAGCAGCGGGACTAGCGGGGATCTTCGGGAGACCCAGTACTTC
. TRBJ1-2 TRBV28 . CASSLYTGNYGYTF TGTGCCAGCAGTTTATATACAGGGAACTATGGCTACACCTTC
. TRBJ2-6 TRBV28 . CASSLYSGANVLTF TGTGCCAGCAGCCTTTACTCTGGGGCCAACGTCCTGACTTTC
. TRBJ2-7 TRBV27 once CASSLTSSYEQYF TGTGCCAGCAGTTTAACCAGCTCCTACGAGCAGTACTTC
TRBD1 TRBJ1-5 TRBV27 . CASSTTWTGDNQPQHF TGTGCCAGCAGTACGACCTGGACAGGGGACAATCAGCCCCAGCATTTT
TRBD1 TRBJ2-1 TRBV2 . CASSREGQSSYNEQFF TGTGCCAGCAGCCGTGAGGGACAGAGCTCCTACAATGAGCAGTTCTTC
TRBD1 TRBJ2-3 TRBV6-1 few CASSEPTGYTDTQYF TGTGCCAGCAGTGAGCCGACAGGGTACACAGATACGCAGTATTTT
TRBD1 TRBJ1-4 TRBV30 . CAWTKPTGPWEKLFF TGTGCCTGGACTAAGCCGACAGGGCCTTGGGAAAAACTGTTTTTT
. TRBJ2-7 TRBV7-8 . CASSLAEIGQYF TGTGCCAGCAGCTTAGCCGAGATCGGGCAGTACTTC
. TRBJ2-5 TRBV4-3 many CASSPRRGRETQYF TGCGCCAGCAGCCCCCGGAGGGGGCGGGAGACCCAGTACTTC
. TRBJ2-2 TRBV7-7 . CASRSQGHTGELFF TGTGCCAGCAGGTCGCAGGGGCACACCGGGGAGCTGTTTTTT
TRBD1 TRBJ1-2 TRBV29-1 few CSVNQGAGDGYTF TGCAGCGTTAACCAGGGGGCTGGGGATGGCTACACCTTC
TRBD1 TRBJ1-2 TRBV18 . CASSQTGDYGYTF TGTGCCAGCTCACAGACAGGGGACTATGGCTACACCTTC
. TRBJ2-7 TRBV19 . CASSIRGEVSSYERYF TGTGCCAGTAGTATCAGGGGGGAGGTAAGCTCCTACGAGCGGTACTTC
. TRBJ1-2 TRBV6-5 few CASSEAPAEGYTF TGTGCCAGCAGTGAAGCGCCGGCCGAAGGCTACACCTTC
. TRBJ1-2 TRBV5-1 . CASSLAGNSYGYTF TGCGCCAGCAGCTTGGCCGGTAACAGCTATGGCTACACCTTC